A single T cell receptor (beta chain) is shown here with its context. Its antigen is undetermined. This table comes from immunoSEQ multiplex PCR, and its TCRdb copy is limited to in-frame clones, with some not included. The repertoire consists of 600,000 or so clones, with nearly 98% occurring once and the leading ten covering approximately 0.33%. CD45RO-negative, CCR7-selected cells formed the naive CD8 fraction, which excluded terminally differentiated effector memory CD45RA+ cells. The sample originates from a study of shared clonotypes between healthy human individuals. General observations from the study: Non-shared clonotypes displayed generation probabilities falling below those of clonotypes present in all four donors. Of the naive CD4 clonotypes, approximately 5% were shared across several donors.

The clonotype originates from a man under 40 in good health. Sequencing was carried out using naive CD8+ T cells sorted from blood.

The CDR3 loop reads CASSPFGGGDQPQHF. The CDR3, as DNA: TGTGCCAGCAGTCCCTTCGGTGGGGGGGATCAGCCCCAGCATTTT. The chain employs TRBV6-5 and TRBJ1-5, with D perhaps matching TRBD1 (5 bases). Germline loops: CDR1 MNHEY, CDR2 SVGAGI. The V gene lost 5 bases and the J gene lost 5 bases, with 16 bases spanning the gap. The CDR3 loop spans 15 amino acids.